This T cell receptor beta chain appears in the sequencing data of a study of technical replicates of blood from four donors. Measured with immunoSEQ multiplex PCR; TCRdb has only the in-frame clones, and not every one. This sample carries fewer than 90,000 clones, 90% to 95% of them seen once, and the ten largest clones take around 0.25%. This CDR3 contains 15 residues. Trimming removed 5 bases at V and 0 bases at J, with 15 bases between. Germline CDR1 and CDR2: SGHNT and YYREEE (reference sequence). The chain links TRBV5-4 to TRBJ2-7, with D perhaps TRBD2 (6 bases). The clonotype originates from a human donor in good health. The sample was T cells isolated from PBMCs. As DNA, the CDR3 is TGTGCCAGCAGGGAGACGGGAGAGAGCTCCTACGAGCAGTACTTC. Protein product: CASRETGESSYEQYF.